The next 21 T cell receptor beta chains were all read from a single sample in a study of cytomegalovirus exposure and HLA in healthy donors. PCR involved 60 Vbeta and 13 Jbeta primers. Libraries were prepared by immunoSEQ multiplex PCR; TCRdb keeps only in-frame clonotypes and omits some of them. The table shows 200,000 to 250,000 clones, with 65% to 85% occurring only once. The sequenced sample consisted of PBMCs. Source of these receptors: a man between 50 and 59 years old in good health and CMV-seronegative.

This clone showed up just once. The CDR3 DNA follows: TGTGCCAGCAGTTCGAACAGGGGACGAACAGATACGCAGTATTTT. This sequence encodes CASSSNRGRTDTQYF. The rearrangement joins TRBV28 to TRBJ2-3; 7 positions match TRBD1. The CDR3 covers 15 residues. V lost 4 bases and J lost 3; bases outside the gene matches: 7. CDR1 MDHEN and CDR2 SYDVKM come from the germline V gene.

The gene calls are TRBV13 and TRBJ2-5; D gene ambiguous. Germline-derived CDR1 and CDR2 are PRHDT and FYEKMQ (reference sequence). The CDR3 has 14 residues. V was trimmed by 0 bases and J by 4 bases, leaving 9 bases between them. Here the CDR3 DNA reads TGTGCCAGCAGCTTAGGCCGGAGACCAGAGACCCAGTACTTC. Its translation: CASSLGRRPETQYF.

A word on this clone: A junction end diverges from the germline sequence, so it may reflect a read error. The chain couples TRBV7-9 to TRBJ1-1; D is perhaps TRBD1 (5 bases). The CDR3 is made up of 15 amino acids. Germline V gene sequence: CDR1 SEHNR, CDR2 FQNEAQ (reference sequence). The CDR3 loop reads CSSSQTDFLNTEAFF. CDR3 DNA sequence: TGTTCCAGCAGCCAGACAGACTTTTTGAACACTGAAGCTTTCTTT.

This sequence joins TRBV5-1 and TRBJ2-3, with a possible D match to TRBD2 (6 bases). The CDR3 sequence is 16 residues long. Trimming removed 2 bases at V and 5 bases at J, with 18 bases between. Germline V CDR1 and CDR2: SGHRS, YFSETQ. The CDR3 DNA sequence: TGCGCCAGCAGCTTTGGGGTAGCGGCTGTAGGAGATACGCAGTATTTT. Its protein product is CASSFGVAAVGDTQYF. Drawing the rest from reference TRBV5-1 and TRBJ2-3, the complete variable domain is KAGVTQTPRYLIKTRGQQVTLSCSPISGHRSVSWYQQTPGQGLQFLFEYFSETQRNKGNFPGRFSGRQFSNSRSEMNVSTLELGDSALYLCASSFGVAAVGDTQYFGPGTRLTVL.

The chain has TRBV28 and TRBJ1-5; 9 nucleotides agree with TRBD1. Trimming at V came to 10 bases and at J to 4 bases, leaving 8 bases not matched to a gene. The CDR3 runs 14 residues. CDR1 and CDR2 (germline): MDHEN, SYDVKM. CDR3 amino acids: CAMGGQGRNQPQHF. CDR3 in DNA: TGTGCCATGGGGGGACAGGGAAGGAATCAGCCCCAGCATTTT.

The chain joins TRBV23-1 to TRBJ1-2; TRBD1 agrees at 10 bases. TRBV23-1 is filed as an ORF, its function uncertain. There are 14 residues in the CDR3. Unmatched junction bases numbered 3, after V lost 2 bases and J lost 6 bases. The CDR3 is CASSQPTGGDGYTF. CDR3 in DNA: TGCGCCAGCAGTCAACCGACAGGGGGCGATGGCTACACCTTC.

The chain couples TRBV14 to TRBJ2-5; tentative D call: TRBD2 (5 bases). CDR1 is SGHDN and CDR2 is FVKESK in the germline V gene. The CDR3 runs 16 residues. V was pared by 1 base and J by 2 bases, with 14 bases between. The CDR3 DNA follows: TGTGCCAGCAGCCAAGGCTATCTCGGGGTTCAAGAGACCCAGTACTTC. As protein: CASSQGYLGVQETQYF.

This clone has only one observation. V and J are TRBV10-2 and TRBJ2-2; TRBD1 is a possible D gene (5 bases). Germline V lookup: CDR1 WSHSY, CDR2 SAAADI. The CDR3 runs 16 residues. V lost 1 base and J 1 base, leaving 10 bases between the germline ends. The CDR3: CASSELTDMNTGELFF. CDR3 DNA sequence: TGCGCCAGCAGTGAGTTGACAGATATGAACACCGGGGAGCTGTTTTTT.

The gene calls are TRBV6-1 and TRBJ1-4; 9 bases are a match to TRBD1. Germline-derived CDR1 and CDR2 are MNHNS and SASEGT. Trimming took 4 bases from V and 7 from J; bases not matched to a gene: 4. CDR3 length: 14 amino acids. CDR3 sequence: CASSATGGGEKLFF. CDR3 DNA sequence: TGTGCCAGCAGTGCGACAGGGGGTGGTGAAAAACTGTTTTTT.

V usage is TRBV18 and J usage is TRBJ1-1; no clear D. This CDR3 is built from 14 residues. CDR1 KGHSH and CDR2 LQKENI come from the germline V gene. V lost 3 bases, J lost 2 bases, and 10 bases lay in between. Here the CDR3 reads CASSPPPGNTEAFF. CDR3 bases: TGTGCCAGCTCACCGCCGCCGGGTAACACTGAAGCTTTCTTT.

The chain uses TRBV19 and TRBJ2-5, with D unresolved. The J call may be wrong; the DNA end is better matched by TRBJ2-7. In germline, CDR1 is LNHDA, CDR2 SQIVND (reference sequence). This CDR3 region has 14 residues. As DNA, the CDR3 is TGTGCCAGTACCAACCGAGGCAGCTCCTACGAGCAGTACTTC. Translation gives CASTNRGSSYEQYF.

The chain joins TRBV4-2 to TRBJ1-5; 9 bases agree with TRBD1. CDR1 and CDR2 (germline): LGHNA, YNFKEQ. The J segment lost 4 bases and the V segment lost 4 bases, leaving 8 bases of the junction unmatched. The CDR3 has 16 amino acids. The chain's CDR3 is CASSPVGTGNNQPQHF. CDR3 nucleotides: TGTGCCAGCAGCCCCGTAGGGACAGGGAATAATCAGCCCCAGCATTTT.

V is TRBV28 and J is TRBJ1-5, with D perhaps TRBD1 (6 bases). V was pared by 5 bases and J by 0 bases, with 11 bases between. In germline, CDR1 is MDHEN, CDR2 SYDVKM. The CDR3 spans 15 residues. This CDR3 reads CASSAPDSSNQPQHF. The CDR3 DNA sequence: TGTGCCAGCAGTGCACCGGACAGTAGCAATCAGCCCCAGCATTTT.

This chain uses TRBV11-2 with TRBJ2-7; 7 bases agree with TRBD1. CDR3 length equals 13 residues. From germline, CDR1 is SGHAT and CDR2 FQNNGV. The ends lost 5 bases at V and 7 bases at J; junction bases unmatched: 8. The CDR3 here is CASSSSQGVEQYF. CDR3 in DNA: TGTGCCAGCAGCAGCTCCCAGGGGGTTGAGCAGTACTTC. Supplemented by reference TRBV11-2 and TRBJ2-7, the full variable domain reads EAGVAQSPRYKIIEKRQSVAFWCNPISGHATLYWYQQILGQGPKLLIQFQNNGVVDDSQLPKDRFSAERLKGVDSTLKIQPAKLEDSAVYLCASSSSQGVEQYFGPGTRLTVT.

The chain has TRBV4-1 and TRBJ1-5, with D possibly matching TRBD1 (6 bases). Germline V gene sequence: CDR1 MGHRA, CDR2 YSYEKL. The CDR3 is made up of 16 amino acids. V was shortened by 0 bases and J by 6 bases, with 15 bases between the two germline ends. CDR3 bases: TGCGCCAGCAGCCAAGACCGTACAGGGACGTTTCAGCCCCAGCATTTT. Its translation: CASSQDRTGTFQPQHF.

The V gene is TRBV5-6, the J gene TRBJ2-7; tentative D call: TRBD2 (5 bases). The CDR3 sequence is 15 residues long. Germline-derived CDR1 and CDR2 are SGHDT and YYEEEE. The V end lost 3 bases, the J end lost 2 bases, and 15 bases lay between the germline ends. This CDR3 reads CASSSIGQEAYEQYF. The CDR3 region has the DNA TGTGCCAGCAGCTCGATAGGGCAGGAGGCCTACGAGCAGTACTTC.

In nucleotides, the CDR3 is TGTGCCAGCAGCTTGGGGCAGTATAGCAATCAGCCCCAGCATTTT. Translated, it gives CASSLGQYSNQPQHF. This chain links TRBV5-6 with TRBJ1-5, with no clear D. The CDR3 is 15 residues long. CDR1 is SGHDT, CDR2 YYEEEE, per germline. Between the trimmed V and J ends, which lost 0 bases and 0 bases, there was a span of 7 bases.

The V and J genes are TRBV2 and TRBJ2-1; 12 nucleotides align to TRBD2. Trimming removed 6 bases from V and 8 bases from J; junction bases left unmatched: 8. This CDR3 contains 15 residues. CDR1 SNHLY and CDR2 FYNNEI come from the germline V gene. DNA of the CDR3: TGTGCCAGCAGGGCGACTAGCGGGAGTGGCGATGAGCAGTTCTTC. This encodes CASRATSGSGDEQFF.

The V call is TRBV7-3, the J call TRBJ2-2; 9 bases fit TRBD2. Trimming at V came to 4 bases and at J to 1 base, leaving 1 base not matched to a gene. CDR1 is SGHTA and CDR2 is FQGTGA in the germline V gene. The CDR3 is made up of 15 amino acids. The CDR3 region is CASSSTSGNTGELFF. The CDR3 DNA sequence: TGTGCCAGCAGCTCGACTAGCGGGAACACCGGGGAGCTGTTTTTT.

The J gene is TRBJ2-1, the V gene TRBV4-2, with D possibly matching TRBD2 (6 bases). From germline, CDR1 is LGHNA and CDR2 YNFKEQ. This CDR3 spans 13 amino acids. Trimming pared 10 bases from V and 8 bases from J, leaving 18 bases between. For the CDR3, the DNA is TGTGCCACTGGTCGGGAGTCTATCTATGAGCAGTTCTTC. This gives the protein CATGRESIYEQFF.

The CDR3 reads CASSLERAHGYTF. The CDR3 region has the DNA TGTGCCAGCAGCTTAGAGCGGGCGCATGGCTACACCTTC. The chain joins TRBV11-2 to TRBJ1-2; D remains unclear. Trimming removed 0 bases at V and 6 bases at J, with 8 bases between. In germline, CDR1 is SGHAT, CDR2 FQNNGV. The CDR3 runs 13 residues.